This T cell receptor beta chain was documented in a study of T cell repertoires in cytomegalovirus infection. Study summary: Alongside well-studied HLA-B-restricted CMV epitopes, recently identified HLA-C-restricted CMV epitopes were also used. Overall study findings and caveats: Based on cumulative public TCR beta family frequency, carriers of CMV plus the relevant HLA were identified. HLA-C-restricted CMV-specific TCR beta clonotypes prevailed in the ex vivo response.

In TCRdb, the reads were re-called with MiXCR into one record per CDR3 protein. The repertoire consists of around 89,000 distinct CDR3 sequences, with less than 30% occurring once and the leading ten covering about three quarters. CDR3 length: 13 residues. V lost 4 bases, J lost 8 bases, and 12 bases lay in between. This clonotype has more than one count but fewer than ten. The antigen is unknown. Sequenced here: CD8+ T cells from cultured PBMCs, sampled from culture after CMV antigen stimulation. The rearrangement uses TRBV12-3 or TRBV12-4 and TRBJ1-3; no clear D. This TCR was recovered from a human donor in good health (CMV status not recorded). Some clones in this sample may be carry-over from other donors' samples. CDR3 coding DNA: TGTGCCAGCAGTTCATCGGGGTATCACACCATATATTTT. Its protein is CASSSSGYHTIYF.